This is a list of T cell receptor beta chains from one sample in a study of CD8 T cells in ankylosing spondylitis. One entry per CDR3 protein results from TCRdb running MiXCR on the 5' RACE reads. The sample lists about 24,000 distinct CDR3 sequences, around 17% occurring once. What was sequenced was blood. The receptors shown here come from a male donor with ankylosing spondylitis or in good health (not recorded which). Both conserved end residues are part of each CDR3. D genes are given only for firm matches. Clone size is not always given. Where it is, it says once, few, many or a class for expanded clones.

>TRBJ2-3|few|TRBV20-1|TRBD2
CSARDNSGRVHTQYF
TGCAGTGCTAGAGACAATAGCGGGAGGGTCCATACGCAGTATTTT
>TRBJ1-4|few|TRBV10-3|.
CATQQAQSAEKLFF
TGTGCCACCCAGCAAGCTCAATCGGCTGAAAAACTGTTTTTT
>TRBJ2-7|many|TRBV6-5|.
CASSQLGRANYEQYF
TGTGCCAGCAGCCAACTCGGCAGGGCCAACTACGAGCAGTACTTC
>TRBJ2-7|once|TRBV6-8|TRBD2
CASSSLAGGSYEQYF
TGTGCCAGCAGTTCACTAGCGGGGGGATCCTACGAGCAGTACTTC
>TRBJ2-3|few|TRBV6-4|.
CASSLTLSDTQYF
TGTGCCAGCAGTTTGACGCTCTCAGATACGCAGTATTTT
>TRBJ2-3|few|TRBV7-3|TRBD2
CASSLGLARTDTQYF
TGTGCCAGCAGCTTGGGACTAGCGCGAACAGATACGCAGTATTTT
>TRBJ2-3|.|TRBV20-1|.
CSASRSLDTQYF
TGCAGTGCCTCGCGGAGCCTCGATACGCAGTATTTT
>TRBJ2-1|many|TRBV20-1|TRBD2
CSARGLAGEYNEQFF
TGCAGTGCTAGAGGACTAGCGGGGGAATACAATGAGCAGTTCTTC
>TRBJ1-1|few|TRBV29-1|TRBD1
CSVRKGQGVGEAFF
TGCAGCGTGAGGAAGGGACAGGGAGTAGGGGAAGCTTTCTTT
>TRBJ2-1|few|TRBV20-1|.
CSAAQGYNEQFF
TGCAGTGCGGCACAGGGCTACAATGAGCAGTTCTTC
>TRBJ2-2|.|TRBV6-2/TRBV6-3|.
CASSYSLGTNVNTGELFF
TGTGCCAGCAGTTACAGTCTCGGGACAAACGTCAACACCGGGGAGCTGTTTTTT
>TRBJ1-1|many|TRBV9|.
CASSVGAGTEAFF
TGTGCCAGCAGCGTGGGTGCGGGGACTGAAGCTTTCTTT
>TRBJ2-5|.|TRBV4-3|TRBD1
CASSQNRGQETQYF
TGCGCCAGCAGCCAAAACAGGGGCCAAGAGACCCAGTACTTC
>TRBJ1-1|.|TRBV20-1|.
CSARKQSMNTEAFF
TGCAGTGCTAGAAAACAAAGCATGAACACTGAAGCTTTCTTT
>TRBJ2-5|few|TRBV7-9|.
CASSQGDMYQETQYF
TGTGCCAGCAGCCAGGGAGACATGTACCAAGAGACCCAGTACTTC
>TRBJ2-7|.|TRBV25-1|.
CASSFSDKIYEQYF
TGTGCCAGCAGTTTTTCGGACAAAATCTACGAGCAGTACTTC
>TRBJ2-1|many|TRBV11-2|TRBD2
CASSPTGGLVAVLF
TGTGCCAGCAGCCCCACGGGGGGTCTGGTTGCGGTACTCTTC
>TRBJ2-2|medium-sized|TRBV20-1|.
CSATLSGANTGELFF
TGCAGTGCTACTCTTTCCGGAGCGAACACCGGGGAGCTGTTTTTT
>TRBJ2-5|.|TRBV12-3/TRBV12-4|TRBD1
CASSRGDRDQETQYF
TGTGCCAGCAGCCGCGGTGACAGGGACCAAGAGACCCAGTACTTC
>TRBJ2-7|few|TRBV9|.
CASSVSTSGSYEQYF
TGTGCCAGCAGCGTCTCCACTAGTGGTTCCTACGAGCAGTACTTC
>TRBJ2-3|few|TRBV7-9|.
CASSWAGTDTQYF
TGTGCCAGCAGCTGGGCCGGGACAGATACGCAGTATTTT
>TRBJ2-1|.|TRBV29-1|TRBD2
CSVVQGAGDYNEQFF
TGCAGCGTTGTACAGGGAGCGGGAGACTACAATGAGCAGTTCTTC
>TRBJ2-2|many|TRBV2|.
CASSETRDGELFF
TGTGCCAGCAGTGAGACCCGCGACGGGGAGCTGTTTTTT
>TRBJ1-1|many|TRBV7-9|.
CASSFRQVNTEAFF
TGTGCCAGCAGCTTTAGGCAGGTGAACACTGAAGCTTTCTTT
>TRBJ1-2|.|TRBV5-1|.
CASSLQGDNYGYTF
TGCGCCAGCAGCTTGCAGGGCGATAACTATGGCTACACCTTC
>TRBJ2-1|once|TRBV6-1|.
CASSETYNEQFF
TGTGCCAGCAGTGAAACCTACAATGAGCAGTTCTTC
>TRBJ2-3|few|TRBV5-1|TRBD1
CASRPTGTGTDTQYF
TGCGCCAGCAGGCCCACCGGGACAGGCACAGATACGCAGTATTTT
>TRBJ1-1|few|TRBV6-5|TRBD1
CASRLDRLGTEAFF
TGTGCCAGCAGGCTGGACAGGTTAGGCACTGAAGCTTTCTTT
>TRBJ2-3|many|TRBV5-1|.
CASSLAGRSTDTQYF
TGCGCCAGCAGCTTGGCGGGCAGAAGCACAGATACGCAGTATTTT
>TRBJ2-5|many|TRBV7-2|.
CASSLAASKETQYF
TGTGCCAGCAGCTTAGCGGCTTCCAAAGAGACCCAGTACTTC
>TRBJ2-5|many|TRBV7-2|.
CASSLVYAVSQETQYF
TGTGCCAGCAGCTTAGTTTATGCGGTATCTCAAGAGACCCAGTACTTC
>TRBJ2-3|many|TRBV20-1|TRBD2
CSAIPETSGGRTYTDTQYF
TGCAGTGCTATCCCCGAGACTAGCGGGGGGAGGACTTACACAGATACGCAGTATTTT